This TCR beta chain emerged from a study of PD-L1 blockade in urothelial cancer. Study-level information: Analyses were performed on blood at 3 weeks after treatment start (the second dose) and at 6 weeks.

CDR3 length: 20 residues. The V gene's germline CDR1 is ENHRY and CDR2 SYGVKD. After removal of 6 bases from V and 8 bases from J, the junction contained 24 bases not matched to a gene. Concerning this clone: What it binds is unknown.

The study's findings and limits: Expansion of tumor-associated blood clones at 3 weeks was greater in durable-benefit patients.

The repertoire was sequenced with immunoSEQ multiplex PCR; TCRdb's copy has only in-frame clones and lacks some. The sample comprises about 32,000 clones, 87% of which are singletons, and 3.7% rests with the top ten. This specimen consisted of PBMCs, obtained around atezolizumab (anti-PD-L1) treatment. The source of this sequence is a man aged 50 to 59 with urothelial cancer. The rearrangement uses TRBV10-3 and TRBJ2-1, with 11 bases identical to TRBD2. In nucleotides, the CDR3 is TGTGCCATCAGGGGCGCGTCGGGGTCAGGGGGACTAGCGGCTACACATGAGCAGTTCTTC. Translation gives CAIRGASGSGGLAATHEQFF.